This TCR beta chain was profiled in a study of blood T cell repertoires in COVID-19. About the research overall: Samples representing acute and convalescent COVID-19 were sourced from the United States, Italy and Spain. T cells, B-cell-depleted T cells, or PBMCs supplied cDNA or gDNA.

Under the authors' procedure: Reference gene primer amplification yielded estimated nucleated cell counts. The data were produced by immunoSEQ multiplex PCR, yet TCRdb's version contains in-frame clones alone and is incomplete. The V and J calls and the clone size are those of that table, but D and trimming were determined from the DNA. In the table there are about 240,000 clones, 80% to 95% of which are singletons. Seattle patients were enrolled during active infection and followed longitudinally. Losses at the gene ends were 5 bases for V and 2 bases for J; bases not matched to a gene: 13. Germline V CDR1 and CDR2: MDHEN, SYDVKM. The CDR3 length is 18 residues.

The TCR was taken from a man aged 25 to 45 with COVID-19, enrolled during active disease. Sequences were obtained from peripheral blood. The V call is TRBV28, the J call TRBJ1-4; 8 bases agree with TRBD1. DNA for the CDR3: TGTGCCAGCAGTGATACCCCCCGGGACAGGAGGACTAATGAAAAACTGTTTTTT. It is translated as CASSDTPRDRRTNEKLFF.